This TCR beta chain was identified in a study of shared clonotypes between healthy human individuals. Study-level points and caveats: Shared clonotypes: approximately 4.5% naive CD4, around 3.4% naive CD8, roughly 2.4% memory CD4, under 0.5% memory CD8.

Between the trimmed V and J ends, which lost 5 bases and 7 bases, there was a span of 17 bases. Germline loops: CDR1 SEHNR, CDR2 FQNEAQ (reference sequence). The CDR3 totals 14 residues. Donors included only healthy HIV-negative adults lacking recent acute infections or vaccinations. CD4+ cells yielded CD45RA+ naive and CD45RA-negative memory subsets. Here immunoSEQ multiplex PCR was the method, and the copy in TCRdb shows in-frame clones only, minus some. The sample holds nearly 750,000 clones, around 77% seen once. About this clone itself: The antigen remains unidentified.

The chain is built from TRBV7-9 and TRBJ1-1; TRBD1 is a possible D gene (6 bases). Sequenced sample: memory CD4+ T cells sorted from blood. The sample's subset: CD45RA-negative fraction. This clonotype was sampled from a woman aged 25 to 39 in good health. The DNA of the CDR3 is TGTGCCAGCAGCCTGAGTACCGGGACATTTGAAGCTTTCTTT. Protein: CASSLSTGTFEAFF.